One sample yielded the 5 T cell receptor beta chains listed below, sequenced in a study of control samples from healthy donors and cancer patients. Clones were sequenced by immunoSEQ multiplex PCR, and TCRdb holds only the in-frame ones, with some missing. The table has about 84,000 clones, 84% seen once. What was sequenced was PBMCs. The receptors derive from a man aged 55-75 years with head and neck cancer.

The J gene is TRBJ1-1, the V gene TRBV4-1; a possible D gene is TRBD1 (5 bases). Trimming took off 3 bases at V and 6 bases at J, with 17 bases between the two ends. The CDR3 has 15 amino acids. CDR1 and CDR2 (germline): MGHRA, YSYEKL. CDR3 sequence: CASSQHRGGDAEAFF. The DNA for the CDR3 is TGCGCCAGCAGCCAGCACCGGGGGGGTGACGCTGAAGCTTTCTTT.

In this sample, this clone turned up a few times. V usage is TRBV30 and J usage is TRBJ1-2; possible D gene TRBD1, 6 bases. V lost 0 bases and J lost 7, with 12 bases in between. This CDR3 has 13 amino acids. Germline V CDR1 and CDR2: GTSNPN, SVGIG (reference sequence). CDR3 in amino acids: CAWSVGGGGGYTF. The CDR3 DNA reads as TGTGCCTGGAGTGTAGGAGGGGGAGGTGGCTACACCTTC.

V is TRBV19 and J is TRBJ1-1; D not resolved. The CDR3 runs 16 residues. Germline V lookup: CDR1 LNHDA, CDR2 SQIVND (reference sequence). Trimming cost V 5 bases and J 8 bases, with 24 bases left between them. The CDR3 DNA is TGTGCCAGTAGTTTGACATGGCGTGGTAGGAAAGGAGAAGCTTTCTTT. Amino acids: CASSLTWRGRKGEAFF.

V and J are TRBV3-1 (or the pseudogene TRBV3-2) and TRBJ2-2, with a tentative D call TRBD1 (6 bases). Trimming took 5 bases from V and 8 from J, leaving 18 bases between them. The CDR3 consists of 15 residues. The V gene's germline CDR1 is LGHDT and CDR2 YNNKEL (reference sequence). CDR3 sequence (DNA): TGTGCCAGCAGCTACACAGGGACAAAAAGTGGGGAGCTGTTTTTT. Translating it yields CASSYTGTKSGELFF.

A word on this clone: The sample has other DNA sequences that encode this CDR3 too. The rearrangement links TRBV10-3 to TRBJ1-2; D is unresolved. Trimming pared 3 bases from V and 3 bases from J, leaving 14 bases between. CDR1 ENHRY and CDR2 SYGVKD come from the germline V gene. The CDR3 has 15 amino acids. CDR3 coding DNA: TGTGCCATCAGTGATATCACAGCCTCAGACTATGGCTACACCTTC. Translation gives CAISDITASDYGYTF.